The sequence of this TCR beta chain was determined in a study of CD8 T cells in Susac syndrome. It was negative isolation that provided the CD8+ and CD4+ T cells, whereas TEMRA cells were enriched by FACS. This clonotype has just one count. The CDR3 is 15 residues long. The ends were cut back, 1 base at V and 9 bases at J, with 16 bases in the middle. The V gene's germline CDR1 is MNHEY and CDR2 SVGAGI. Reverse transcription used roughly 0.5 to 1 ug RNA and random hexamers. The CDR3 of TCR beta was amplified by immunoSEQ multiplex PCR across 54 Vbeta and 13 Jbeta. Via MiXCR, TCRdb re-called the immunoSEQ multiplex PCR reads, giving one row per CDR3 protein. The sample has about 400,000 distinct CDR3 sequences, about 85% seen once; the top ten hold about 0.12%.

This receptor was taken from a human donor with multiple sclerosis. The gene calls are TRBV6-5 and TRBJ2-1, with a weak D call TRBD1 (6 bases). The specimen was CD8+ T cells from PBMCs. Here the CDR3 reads CASSYLAQGPGEQFF. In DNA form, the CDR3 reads TGTGCCAGCAGTTACTTGGCACAGGGCCCGGGTGAGCAGTTCTTC.